This TCR beta chain is drawn from a study of CD8 T cells in Susac syndrome. The CDR3 covers 11 residues. V lost 6 bases to trimming and J lost 4 bases, with 7 bases between them. Germline values: CDR1 DFQATT, CDR2 SNEGSKA (reference sequence). Random hexamers were used to reverse transcribe 0.5 to 1 ug of RNA. Each CDR3 protein gets one entry after TCRdb re-called the immunoSEQ multiplex PCR reads with MiXCR. This table holds around 140,000 distinct CDR3 sequences, 85% to 95% found once. Material for sequencing was CD4+ T cells from PBMCs. The V gene is TRBV20-1, the J gene TRBJ2-4, with D unresolved. The sequence came from a human donor with multiple sclerosis. This CDR3 is CSAFAKNIQYF. In nucleotides, the CDR3 is TGCAGTGCGTTCGCGAAAAACATTCAGTACTTC.